A single sample is the source of the 27 T cell receptor beta chains below, sequenced in a study of cytomegalovirus exposure and HLA in healthy donors. PCR was performed using 60 Vbeta and 13 Jbeta primers. Here immunoSEQ multiplex PCR was the method, and the copy in TCRdb shows in-frame clones only, minus some. The sample lists 100,000 to 150,000 clones; roughly 70% were seen once. Material for sequencing was PBMCs. Source of these receptors: a woman aged 50 to 60 in good health and CMV-seropositive.

The V call is TRBV4-2, the J call TRBJ1-4; D perhaps matches TRBD1 (6 bases). The germline gives CDR1 LGHNA, CDR2 YNFKEQ. The CDR3 covers 14 residues. V lost 4 bases and J 6 bases, leaving 12 bases between the germline ends. In DNA, the CDR3 is TGTGCCAGCAGCCGAACAGGGCCGGATGAAAAACTGTTTTTT. Its protein product is CASSRTGPDEKLFF.

This rearrangement joins TRBV5-1 to TRBJ1-2; D remains ambiguous. CDR1 and CDR2 (germline): SGHRS, YFSETQ. The CDR3 runs to 14 residues. Trimming took off 3 bases at V and 8 bases at J, with 17 bases between the two ends. In nucleotides, the CDR3 is TGCGCCAGCAGCTCGGGAGAGATCGGTGGCGGCTACACCTTC. Amino acid sequence: CASSSGEIGGGYTF.

This chain connects TRBV2 to TRBJ1-2, with a tentative D call TRBD1 (5 bases). Germline assignment: CDR1 SNHLY and CDR2 FYNNEI. This CDR3 is 13 amino acids long. Trimming took 6 bases from V and 4 from J, leaving 12 bases between them. As DNA, the CDR3 is TGTGCCAGCAGGACAGAGAAGATCTATGGCTACACCTTC. This encodes CASRTEKIYGYTF.

The rearrangement links TRBV18 to TRBJ1-4, with TRBD1 matching over 10 bases. The CDR3 extends over 17 amino acids. Per germline, CDR1 KGHSH and CDR2 LQKENI. V was pared by 1 base and J by 4 bases, with 6 bases of the junction left unmatched. The CDR3 DNA reads as TGTGCCAGCTCACCACTCGGGACAGGGGCCAGTAATGAAAAACTGTTTTTT. Translation gives CASSPLGTGASNEKLFF.

This clone was observed a handful of times. The CDR3 spells CASSSDILLAGGYSYEQYF. CDR3 nucleotides: TGTGCCAGCAGCTCCGACATCCTACTAGCGGGGGGATACTCCTACGAGCAGTACTTC. The chain carries TRBV7-9 and TRBJ2-7; 12 bases fit TRBD2. V trimming: 4 bases; J trimming: 0 bases; junction bases outside the gene matches: 13. Germline V gene data show CDR1 as SEHNR and CDR2 as FQNEAQ (reference sequence). This CDR3 region has 19 residues.

The J gene is TRBJ2-1, the V gene TRBV18; 7 nucleotides match TRBD1. Per germline, CDR1 KGHSH and CDR2 LQKENI. The CDR3 loop spans 14 amino acids. The J segment lost 5 bases and the V segment lost 4 bases, leaving 5 bases of the junction unmatched. As DNA, the CDR3 is TGTGCCAGCTCACTGGACAGGACTCACAATGAGCAGTTCTTC. Translated: CASSLDRTHNEQFF.

This clone was seen a handful of times. This chain links TRBV7-8 with TRBJ1-1; D may be TRBD1 (6 bases). V gave up 7 bases and J gave up 4 bases, with 13 bases separating them. Germline values: CDR1 SGHVS, CDR2 FQNEAQ. The CDR3 contains 13 residues. CDR3 in DNA: TGTGCCAGCACCCTAGTGGGGGCCACTGAAGCTTTCTTT. The encoded protein is CASTLVGATEAFF.

The chain joins TRBV2 to TRBJ2-7; tentative D call: TRBD1 (6 bases). V lost 7 bases to trimming and J lost 2 bases, with 9 bases between them. This CDR3 contains 12 residues. Per the germline V gene, CDR1 is SNHLY and CDR2 is FYNNEI. CDR3 region: CASTRTAYEQYF. In DNA form, the CDR3 reads TGTGCCAGCACCCGGACAGCCTACGAGCAGTACTTC.

In its sample, this clone was seen a few times. V and J are TRBV15 and TRBJ2-2; 8 bases agree with TRBD1. V was clipped by 6 bases and J by 3 bases; unmatched bases: 6. The CDR3 runs 15 residues. Germline-derived CDR1 and CDR2 are LNHNV and YYDKDF (reference sequence). The CDR3 DNA sequence: TGTGCCACCAGGGCCCAGGGGGCGTACACCGGGGAGCTGTTTTTT. It codes for CATRAQGAYTGELFF.

This clone came up once. The chain recombines TRBV15 with TRBJ2-1; TRBD2 agrees at 8 bases. The CDR3 runs to 16 residues. Losses at the gene ends were 0 bases for V and 6 bases for J; bases not matched to a gene: 7. CDR1 is LNHNV and CDR2 is YYDKDF in the germline V gene (reference sequence). The CDR3 spells CATSRDPGGLGNEQFF. CDR3 sequence (DNA): TGTGCCACCAGCAGAGATCCGGGGGGGCTGGGCAATGAGCAGTTCTTC. Filled out from reference TRBV15 and TRBJ2-1, the complete variable domain reads DAMVIQNPRYQVTQFGKPVTLSCSQTLNHNVMYWYQQKSSQAPKLLFHYYDKDFNNEADTPDNFQSRRPNTSFCFLDIRSPGLGDTAMYLCATSRDPGGLGNEQFFGPGTRLTVL.

V gene TRBV20-1 combines with J gene TRBJ1-6; no reliable D call. CDR3 length: 10 residues. Germline V gives CDR1 DFQATT, CDR2 SNEGSKA (reference sequence). V dropped 6 bases and J dropped 11 bases, with 8 bases sitting between them. CDR3 sequence reads: CSAEWPPLHF. The CDR3 bases are TGCAGTGCCGAATGGCCACCCCTCCACTTT.

The chain uses TRBV4-1 and TRBJ1-1, with D possibly TRBD1 on 6 matching bases. The length of the CDR3 is 17 residues. Germline CDR1 reads MGHRA; CDR2 reads YSYEKL. Trimming took off 1 base at V and 12 bases at J, with 27 bases between the two ends. This CDR3 is CASSQVNPGLGTMTPFF. CDR3 bases: TGCGCCAGCAGCCAAGTTAATCCAGGGCTCGGGACAATGACACCTTTCTTT.

This clone has more than one count but fewer than ten. V gene TRBV9 combines with J gene TRBJ2-2; 8 bases map to TRBD1. Germline loops: CDR1 SGDLS, CDR2 YYNGEE. With V trimmed by 0 bases and J by 1 base, 2 bases remained unmatched. This CDR3 is 16 amino acids long. The CDR3 reads CASSVEGTGNTGELFF. In nucleotides, the CDR3 is TGTGCCAGCAGCGTAGAGGGGACAGGGAACACCGGGGAGCTGTTTTTT.

The chain is built from TRBV5-4 and TRBJ2-3, with 13 bases matching TRBD2. Germline V lookup: CDR1 SGHNT, CDR2 YYREEE (reference sequence). J gave up 0 bases and V 3 bases, and 4 bases lay outside the gene matches. CDR3 length equals 17 residues. CDR3 bases: TGTGCCAGCAGCTCAGGACTAGCGGGGGTTAGCACAGATACGCAGTATTTT. It yields the protein CASSSGLAGVSTDTQYF.

This chain connects TRBV5-4 to TRBJ1-1, with D tentatively TRBD1 (5 bases). V was clipped by 0 bases and J by 6 bases, with 6 bases between them. CDR1 is SGHNT, CDR2 YYREEE, per germline (reference sequence). CDR3 length equals 12 residues. The CDR3 DNA follows: TGTGCCAGCAGCTTGGCAGGGTCTGAAGCTTTCTTT. Translating gives CASSLAGSEAFF.

In DNA, the CDR3 is TGCAGCGTTGCGGTTTCTAGCGGGAGCGCCAATGAGCAGTTCTTC. It is translated as CSVAVSSGSANEQFF. J is TRBJ2-1 and V is TRBV29-1; TRBD2 matches 10 bases. V lost 4 bases and J lost 6; bases outside the gene matches: 9. Germline V gene data show CDR1 as SQVTM and CDR2 as ANQGSEA. This CDR3 has 15 residues.

This chain joins TRBV19 and TRBJ2-7, with 8 bases fitting TRBD1. The CDR3 spans 14 residues. V was clipped by 6 bases and J by 1 base; unmatched bases: 5. Germline CDR1 LNHDA, CDR2 SQIVND (reference sequence). The chain's CDR3 is CASSLGQGSYEQYF. CDR3 DNA: TGTGCCAGTAGCCTAGGACAGGGATCCTACGAGCAGTACTTC.

V gene TRBV7-9 combines with J gene TRBJ1-2; weak D call: TRBD1 (6 bases). The germline V and J ends were trimmed by 3 bases and 8 bases, with 28 bases remaining between them. The CDR3 is 18 residues long. The germline V gene has CDR1 SEHNR and CDR2 FQNEAQ (reference sequence). The CDR3 protein is CASSFTGSRATNPGGYTF. The CDR3 DNA reads TGTGCCAGCAGCTTCACAGGGAGCCGAGCGACTAATCCCGGAGGCTACACCTTC.

This chain uses TRBV2 with TRBJ2-7, with unresolved D. CDR3 length equals 13 residues. With 6 bases removed from V and 0 bases from J, the gap between germline ends came to 9 bases. The V gene's germline CDR1 is SNHLY and CDR2 FYNNEI. For the CDR3, the DNA is TGTGCCAGCAGCGACATGGGCTCCTACGAGCAGTACTTC. Translating gives CASSDMGSYEQYF. Full variable domain (remainder filled in from reference TRBV2 and TRBJ2-7): EPEVTQTPSHQVTQMGQEVILRCVPISNHLYFYWYRQILGQKVEFLVSFYNNEISEKSEIFDDQFSVERPDGSNFTLKIRSTKLEDSAMYFCASSDMGSYEQYFGPGTRLTVT.

The chain joins TRBV5-1 to TRBJ2-3, with a possible D match to TRBD1 (5 bases). This CDR3 is built from 14 residues. CDR1 SGHRS and CDR2 YFSETQ come from the germline V gene. The V end lost 5 bases, the J end lost 0 bases, and 10 bases lay between the germline ends. This chain's CDR3 is CASSKGSSTDTQYF. DNA of the CDR3: TGCGCCAGCAGTAAGGGGTCTAGCACAGATACGCAGTATTTT.

Note on this clone: This CDR3 is also generated by other DNA sequences in the sample. J is TRBJ2-3 and V is TRBV5-1, with 8 bases matching TRBD1. This CDR3 comprises 14 residues. Germline assignment: CDR1 SGHRS and CDR2 YFSETQ. The trim removed 2 bases at V and 3 bases at J, leaving 2 bases unmatched. CDR3: CASSFGQGTDTQYF. As DNA, the CDR3 is TGCGCCAGCAGCTTTGGACAGGGAACAGATACGCAGTATTTT.

This clone was seen a few times. The chain employs TRBV19 and TRBJ2-7; 10 positions agree with TRBD2. Looked up from germline, CDR1 is LNHDA and CDR2 is SQIVND (reference sequence). Germline trimming cut 1 base from V and 4 bases from J; bases unmatched to any gene: 7. The CDR3 has 16 residues. The CDR3 DNA is TGTGCCAGTAGTATAGGGGCGGGACTAGCGACTTACGAGCAGTACTTC. It encodes CASSIGAGLATYEQYF.

The chain couples TRBV28 to TRBJ1-3, with 10 bases identical to TRBD1. CDR1 is MDHEN, CDR2 SYDVKM, per germline. CDR3 length: 15 residues. J lost 6 bases, V lost 5 bases, and 7 bases had no gene match. This CDR3 reads CASSPTGQGLNTIYF. The CDR3 DNA reads as TGTGCCAGCAGTCCAACGGGACAGGGGCTAAACACCATATATTTT.

CDR3 protein: CASSLQGNTEAFF. CDR3 nucleotides: TGTGCCAGCAGCTTACAGGGGAACACTGAAGCTTTCTTT. V is TRBV7-2 and J is TRBJ1-1; maybe TRBD1 (5 bases). The CDR3 length is 13 residues. Germline V gene lookup returns CDR1 SGHTA and CDR2 FQGNSA. Trimming stripped 2 bases from V and 1 base from J, with 5 bases between.

This chain joins TRBV28 and TRBJ1-4; TRBD1 aligns across 8 bases. The ends lost 3 bases at V and 10 bases at J; junction bases unmatched: 4. This CDR3 region has 13 residues. CDR1 is MDHEN and CDR2 is SYDVKM in the germline V gene. CDR3 sequence reads: CASSLTGVGKLFF. The CDR3 region has the DNA TGTGCCAGCAGTTTGACAGGGGTGGGAAAACTGTTTTTT.

This chain uses TRBV2 with TRBJ1-2; 7 bases line up with TRBD1. V shed 5 bases, J shed 2 bases, and the junction held 5 bases outside the gene matches. The CDR3 runs 14 residues. Germline-derived CDR1 and CDR2 are SNHLY and FYNNEI. This CDR3 is CASSLGQKNYGYTF. CDR3 DNA sequence: TGTGCCAGCAGTCTGGGACAGAAGAACTATGGCTACACCTTC.

The chain combines TRBV12-5 with TRBJ1-1; a weak D match, TRBD1 (5 bases). Trimming removed 3 bases from V and 4 bases from J, with 6 bases in between. Germline values: CDR1 LGHNT, CDR2 FRNRAP. The CDR3 loop spans 12 amino acids. The CDR3 reads CASGFDSTEAFF. The CDR3, as DNA: TGTGCTAGTGGTTTTGACAGCACTGAAGCTTTCTTT. Based on the CDR3 plus reference TRBV12-5 and TRBJ1-1, the full variable domain is DARVTQTPRHKVTEMGQEVTMRCQPILGHNTVFWYRQTMMQGLELLAYFRNRAPLDDSGMPKDRFSAEMPDATLATLKIQPSEPRDSAVYFCASGFDSTEAFFGQGTRLTVV.